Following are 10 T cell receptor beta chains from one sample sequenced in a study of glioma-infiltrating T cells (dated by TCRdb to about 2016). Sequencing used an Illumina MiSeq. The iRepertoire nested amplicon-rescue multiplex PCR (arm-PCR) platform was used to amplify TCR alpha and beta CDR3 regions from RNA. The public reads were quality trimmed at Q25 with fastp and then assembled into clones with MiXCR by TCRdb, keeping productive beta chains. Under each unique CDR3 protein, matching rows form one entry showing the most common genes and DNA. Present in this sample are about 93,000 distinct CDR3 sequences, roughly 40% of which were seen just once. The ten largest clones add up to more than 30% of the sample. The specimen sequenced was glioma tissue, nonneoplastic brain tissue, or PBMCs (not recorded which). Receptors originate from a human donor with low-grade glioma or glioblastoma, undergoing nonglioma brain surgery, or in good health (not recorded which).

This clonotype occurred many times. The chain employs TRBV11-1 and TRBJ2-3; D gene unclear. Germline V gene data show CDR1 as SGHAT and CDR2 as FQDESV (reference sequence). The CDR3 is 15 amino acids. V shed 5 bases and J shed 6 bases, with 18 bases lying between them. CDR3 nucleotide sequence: TGTGCCAGCAGCATGGACCCCGCCGCTGGGGATACGCAGTATTTT. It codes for CASSMDPAAGDTQYF.

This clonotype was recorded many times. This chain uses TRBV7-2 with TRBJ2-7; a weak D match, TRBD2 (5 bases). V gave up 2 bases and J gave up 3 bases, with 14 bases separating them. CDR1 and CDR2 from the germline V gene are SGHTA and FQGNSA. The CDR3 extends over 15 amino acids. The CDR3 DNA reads TGTGCCAGCAGCTTAAGAGGGTCCGGGTACTACGAGCAGTACTTC. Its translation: CASSLRGSGYYEQYF.

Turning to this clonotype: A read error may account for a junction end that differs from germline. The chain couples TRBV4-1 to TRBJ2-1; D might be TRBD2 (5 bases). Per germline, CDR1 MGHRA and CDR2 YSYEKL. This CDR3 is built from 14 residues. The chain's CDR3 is CASSQDTASREQFF. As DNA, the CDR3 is TGCGCTAGCAGCCAAGATACGGCTAGCCGCGAGCAGTTCTTC.

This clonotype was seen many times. This CDR3 is CASSIDGNTEAFF. The CDR3 bases are TGTGCCAGTAGTATTGACGGGAACACTGAAGCTTTCTTT. The chain couples TRBV19 to TRBJ1-1, with D hard to call. Germline V gene sequence: CDR1 LNHDA, CDR2 SQIVND (reference sequence). Trimming left V 3 bases short and J 1 base short, with 6 bases between. The CDR3 consists of 13 residues.

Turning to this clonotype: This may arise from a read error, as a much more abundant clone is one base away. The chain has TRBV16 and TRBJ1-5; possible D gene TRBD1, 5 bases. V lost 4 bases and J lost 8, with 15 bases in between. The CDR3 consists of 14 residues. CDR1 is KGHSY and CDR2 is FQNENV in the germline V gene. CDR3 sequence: CASSLRVGGEPQHF. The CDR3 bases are TGTGCCAGCAGCCTCCGGGTAGGAGGGGAGCCCCAGCATTTT.

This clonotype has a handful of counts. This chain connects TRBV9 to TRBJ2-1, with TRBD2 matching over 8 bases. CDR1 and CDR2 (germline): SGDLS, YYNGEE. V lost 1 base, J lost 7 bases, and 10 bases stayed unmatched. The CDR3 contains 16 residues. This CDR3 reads CASSVTSGSLRNEQFF. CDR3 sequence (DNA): TGTGCCAGCAGCGTAACCAGCGGGAGTCTGAGGAATGAGCAGTTCTTC.

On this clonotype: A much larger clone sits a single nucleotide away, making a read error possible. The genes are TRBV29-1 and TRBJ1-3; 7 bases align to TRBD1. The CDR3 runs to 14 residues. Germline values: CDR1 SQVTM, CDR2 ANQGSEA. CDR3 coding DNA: TGCAGGGCCGCTGGGACAGACTCTGGAAACACCATATATTTT. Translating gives CRAAGTDSGNTIYF.

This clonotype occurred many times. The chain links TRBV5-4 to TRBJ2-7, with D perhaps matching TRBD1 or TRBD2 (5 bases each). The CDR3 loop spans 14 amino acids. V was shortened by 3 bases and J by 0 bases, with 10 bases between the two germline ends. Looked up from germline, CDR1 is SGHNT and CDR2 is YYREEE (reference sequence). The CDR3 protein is CASSWGTSSYEQYF. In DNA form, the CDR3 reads TGTGCCAGCAGCTGGGGGACGAGCTCCTACGAGCAGTACTTC.

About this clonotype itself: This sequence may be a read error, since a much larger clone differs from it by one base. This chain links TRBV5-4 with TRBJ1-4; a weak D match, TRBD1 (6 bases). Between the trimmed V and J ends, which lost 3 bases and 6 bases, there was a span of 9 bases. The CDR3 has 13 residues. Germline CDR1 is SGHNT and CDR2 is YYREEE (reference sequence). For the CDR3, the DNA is TGTGCCAGCAGCTGCCGACAGGATGAAAAACTGTTTTTT. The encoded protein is CASSCRQDEKLFF.

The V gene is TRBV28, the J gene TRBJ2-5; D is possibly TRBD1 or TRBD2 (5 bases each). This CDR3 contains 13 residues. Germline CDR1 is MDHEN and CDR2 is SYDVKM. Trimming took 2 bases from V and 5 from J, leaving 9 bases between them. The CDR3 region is CASSLGGTETQYF. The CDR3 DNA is TGTGCCAGCAGTTTAGGGGGTACGGAGACCCAGTACTTC.